This TCR beta chain came from a study of PD-L1 blockade in urothelial cancer. Across the study: Previous chemotherapy exposure amounted to 0 to 3 regimens for patients. Median T cell yield from blood was over 130,000.

TCRdb keeps only in-frame clones here, not all; method: immunoSEQ multiplex PCR. This sample has 30,000 to 40,000 clones; 84% occur once, and the top ten carry around 16%. The sample's time point: pretreatment peripheral blood. The CDR3 covers 15 residues. The V and J ends lost 5 bases and 5 bases respectively, with 18 bases between them. Germline CDR1 is SGHVS and CDR2 is FNYEAQ. Sequenced material: PBMCs, taken around atezolizumab (anti-PD-L1) treatment. The clonotype was recovered from a man in his 60s with urothelial cancer. The rearrangement joins TRBV7-6 to TRBJ2-5; D is possibly TRBD1 (5 bases). CDR3 residues: CASSPRVGREETQYF. In nucleotides, the CDR3 is TGTGCCAGCAGCCCCCGAGTGGGGCGCGAGGAGACCCAGTACTTC.